This TCR beta chain was identified in a study of control samples from healthy donors and cancer patients. CDR3 length: 19 amino acids. Germline CDR1 LNHNV, CDR2 YYDKDF (reference sequence). V lost 1 base, J lost 4 bases, and 25 bases lay in between. Only in-frame clones appear in the TCRdb table, and some are missing; sequencing was by immunoSEQ multiplex PCR. Among approximately 50,000 clones listed, around 90% were seen once. V is TRBV15 and J is TRBJ1-2; TRBD1 might be the D (6 bases). The receptor was derived from a man aged 25-40 years with colorectal cancer. The material sequenced was PBMCs. The CDR3 region is CATSRGQIRGVSRVYGYTF. For the CDR3, the DNA is TGTGCCACCAGCAGAGGACAGATCAGGGGTGTATCCCGGGTCTATGGCTACACCTTC. The full variable domain, with the rest looked up from reference TRBV15 and TRBJ1-2, is DAMVIQNPRYQVTQFGKPVTLSCSQTLNHNVMYWYQQKSSQAPKLLFHYYDKDFNNEADTPDNFQSRRPNTSFCFLDIRSPGLGDTAMYLCATSRGQIRGVSRVYGYTFGSGTRLTVV.